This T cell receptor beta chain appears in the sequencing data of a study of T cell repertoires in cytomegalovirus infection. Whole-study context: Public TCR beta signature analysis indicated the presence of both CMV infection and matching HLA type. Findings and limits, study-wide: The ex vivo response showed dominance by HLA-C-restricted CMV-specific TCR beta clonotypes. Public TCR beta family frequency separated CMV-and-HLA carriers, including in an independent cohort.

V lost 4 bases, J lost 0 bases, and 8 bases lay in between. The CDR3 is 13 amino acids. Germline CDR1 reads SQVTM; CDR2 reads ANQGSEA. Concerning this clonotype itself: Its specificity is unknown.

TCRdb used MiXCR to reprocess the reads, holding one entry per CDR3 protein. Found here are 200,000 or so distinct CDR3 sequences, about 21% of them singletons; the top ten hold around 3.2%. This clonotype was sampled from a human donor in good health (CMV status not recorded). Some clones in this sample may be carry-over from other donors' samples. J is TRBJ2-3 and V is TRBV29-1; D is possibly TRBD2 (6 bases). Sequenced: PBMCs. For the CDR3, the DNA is TGCAGCGTTGGCGCGGGGAGCACAGATACGCAGTATTTT. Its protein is CSVGAGSTDTQYF.